This T cell receptor beta chain was sequenced for a study of T cell changes during pregnancy in multiple sclerosis. This clone has only a few counts. Sequencing was performed with immunoSEQ multiplex PCR; in TCRdb, only in-frame clones are kept and a portion is missing. Found here are roughly 45,000 clones, around 92% of them singletons; the top ten hold around 10%. V dropped 3 bases and J dropped 5; count of bases not matched to a gene: 3. The CDR3 runs to 14 residues. Germline CDR1 and CDR2: ENHRY and SYGVKD. The TCR originated in a female donor with multiple sclerosis, enrolled in a pregnancy study. The chain is built from TRBV10-3 and TRBJ2-7; 11 bases map to TRBD1. This material consisted of CD8+ T cells from peripheral blood mononuclear cells, taken after pregnancy. CDR3 DNA sequence: TGTGCCATCAGTGATGAGGACAGGGGGCACGAGCAGTACTTC. Protein: CAISDEDRGHEQYF.